The present TCR beta chain was sequenced within a study of cytomegalovirus exposure and HLA in healthy donors (dated by TCRdb to 2016 to 2017). Study-wide context: According to an earlier analysis of 550 to 750 of the donors, some 180 million T cells yielded 95 million to 140 million unique TCR beta sequences and around 300 Gb of sequence data. Both class I and class II loci were covered by HLA typing, at four-digit resolution. The study aimed to test whether signatures of past pathogen exposure could be identified by cataloging public T cell receptors. A separate validation cohort of approximately 120 different subjects was used in addition to the roughly 620-subject first cohort. To predict cytomegalovirus infection status, the study brought together high-throughput TCR immunosequencing, statistical association of individual TCRs with disease status, and machine learning. In a later analysis, previously published TCR beta repertoires from 670 or so donors were re-analyzed and high-resolution HLA genotyping was added so that TCR occurrence patterns could be studied. In a later genetic analysis, genome-wide SNP genotypes for about three fifths of the roughly 670 donors were used, and that subset was treated as a discovery cohort. Roughly five DR-DQ haplotypes were handled as single units for association and clustering, since linkage in the cohort was strong. The genetic ancestry cluster associated with self-reported Caucasian donors included 81% of the approximately 400 genotyped donors. Using immunosequencing, the study profiled T cell repertoires from fewer than 850 subjects and related those repertoires to cytomegalovirus serostatus. Donor age, sex, ethnicity and CMV serostatus were compiled together with the repertoire data. The later analysis used no new phenotypic data to find candidate immune exposures, relying instead on TCR beta sequences and their occurrence across donors. On average, roughly 200,000 unique TCR beta nucleotide sequences were sequenced per donor among 398 genotyped donors of the cohort, with roughly 18% of those sequences being non-productive. An earlier analysis of approximately 630 of the donors applied high-throughput TCR beta sequencing to assess whether each TCR beta V gene segment acted as functional or pseudogenic. The number of typed donors differed by locus: roughly 629-640 for A, B, C, DRB1 and DQB1; roughly 510 for DQA1; 606 for DPA1; and some 450 for DPB1. Every repertoire in the discovery cohort had been generated on one and the same sequencing platform. About 280 gigabases of sequencing data and around 88 million unique TCR sequences made up an early release that covered roughly 670 HLA-typed donors.

Receptor amplification or capture employed the immunoSEQ multiplex PCR assay. For the multiplex PCR, a mixture combining 60 forward primers for TCR Vbeta segments and 13 reverse primers for TCR Jbeta segments was used. A multiplex PCR assay on genomic DNA amplified the CDR3 region of rearranged TCR beta genes. On the Illumina HiSeq System, the amplified TCR beta libraries were sequenced as 87-base-pair reads. For the original study's pipeline: In a later analysis, 77 million or so unique TCR beta chains were counted across the 666 repertoires, and roughly 11 million of these chains were shared by at least two donors. A nearest-neighbor algorithm error-corrected the raw reads and collapsed the reads into unique sequences, merging closely related sequences to remove PCR and sequencing errors. V, D and J gene segments were assigned by aligning CDR3 sequences to IMGT reference sequences. For a sequence to be retained, a match of at least six nucleotides was required to both a V gene segment and a J gene segment. A rearrangement counted as productive if the CDR3 had no stop codons and remained in frame with V and J, and every other rearrangement counted as non-productive. CDR3 was defined by IMGT convention, running from the second conserved V-encoded cysteine to the conserved J-encoded phenylalanine. The earlier analysis of approximately 590 of the donors excluded any sequence lacking an unambiguous match to a single V gene segment. In an earlier analysis of some 590 of the donors, a V segment was called functional when productive rearrangements were above 56.7%, and segregating when the standard deviation between donors exceeded 5%. A statistical classification framework was built to diagnose cytomegalovirus status from the catalog of TCR beta chain sequences. A later analysis assigned V and J genes by comparing TCR nucleotide sequences with IMGT/GENE-DB human TR gene sequences. Using the TCRdist pipeline, a later analysis assigned CDR3 sequences along with most-parsimonious VDJ recombination scenarios. In a later analysis, each TCR beta chain was defined by its CDR3 amino acid sequence together with its V-gene family, and reads without a unique V-gene family were excluded. As a way to deal with suspected cross-contamination and a sequencing artifact, a later analysis dropped 450 to 600 nucleotide sequences that were highly shared and had low generation probability. A later analysis calculated a clonal expansion index for each public chain from normalized within-repertoire ranks of inferred template counts. A later analysis computed generation probabilities with a VDJ recombination model fitted to out-of-frame rearrangements, and checked the results against IGoR. In a later analysis, TCR-TCR, TCR-HLA and TCR-CMV co-occurrence was scored with hypergeometric tests, and a repertoire-size bias correction was applied to TCR pairs. False discovery rates were estimated in a later analysis by permuting HLA or CMV assignments 20 times. In a later analysis, co-occurring TCRs were grouped with DBSCAN, and TCRdist sequence similarity was added when clustering was performed within HLA-allele-positive subsets. Repertoires with fewer than 30,000 or more than 120,000 public chains, plus five repertoires with anomalous nucleotide sharing, were excluded from co-occurrence clustering. The table was pulled from immuneACCESS by TCRdb, which kept in-frame rearrangements only. Such tables lose some clones; where checked, under half of the loss comes from unresolved V genes, and the rest has no known cause. Clone size and the V and J calls come from that table; the DNA yielded D and trimming. Across this sample there are under 150,000 clones, with 60% to 85% seen only once. Roughly 3% of the sample lies in the top ten.

General conclusions and limits of the study: A group of highly shared sequence variants was considered likely to be a technical artifact of the sequencing pipeline. The earlier analysis of some 560 of the donors excluded 15 to 20 rarely observed V segments, including chromosome 9 orphons, because counts were too low. A later analysis associated 16,951 TCR beta sequences with specific HLA alleles at a false discovery rate of 0.05. The classifier was reported to diagnose cytomegalovirus status with high specificity and sensitivity in both the original cohort and the validation cohort. In a later analysis, most CMV-associated TCR beta chains were found to appear HLA-restricted, with HLA associations seemingly driven largely by CMV exposure. The presence/absence analyses assumed that sequencing depth was roughly uniform across donors, and that assumption may not be true. A later genetic analysis associated a missense DCLRE1C variant with V-gene and J-gene trimming of TCR beta chains, and an independent cohort replicated the association. Several of the top co-occurrence clusters appeared to be linked to parvovirus B19, influenza, CMV and Epstein-Barr virus, according to a later analysis. The 87-base-pair reads could not distinguish some IMGT-functional V segments, including TRBV6-2 and TRBV6-3, so those segments were excluded. Immune exposure information for the cohort was limited to CMV serostatus. A few of the identified cytomegalovirus-associated TCR beta chains were confirmed in vitro to be specific for cytomegalovirus antigens. An earlier analysis of around 500 of the donors showed that most TCR beta V segments appeared in productive rearrangements either about 87% or about 30% of the time, which broadly matched IMGT annotations. Most TCR sequences were observed very rarely across donors, whereas some public TCRs were present in many individuals. According to the authors, the approach could potentially be generalized to other disease states and immunological phenotypes. According to a later analysis, TCR association rates differed among HLA loci, with DRB1 alleles showing the most associated TCRs and HLA-C alleles showing the fewest. In a later analysis, HLA-associated TCR beta chains showed more clonal expansion and lower generation probabilities than non-associated chains that were equally common. Correlated functional status among segregating V segments might be attributable to linkage disequilibrium, but an unknown experimental factor could not be ruled out. When HLA alleles, especially DR and DQ, strongly co-occurred, TCR associations were difficult to assign to individual alleles. A total of fewer than 200 TCR beta chains were listed by the study as associated with cytomegalovirus. The cohort was sequenced for TCR beta chains only, and without alpha or paired-chain data the features that could be detected were limited. According to a later genetic analysis, donors in an Asian-associated ancestry cluster had fewer N-insertions in productive TCRs than the approximately 630-donor mean. A further reported finding was that TCR beta sequences accurately predicted the HLA-A and HLA-B alleles for most subjects in the first cohort. Because HLA typing was missing for some donors at each locus, association tests included only the typed subset.

Trimming at the junction amounts to 5 bases on V and 1 base on J, and the germline ends lie 15 bases apart. Inclusive of the bounding cysteine and phenylalanine, the CDR3 is 15 residues long. The kept DNA is CDR3 alone, 45 bases in frame from the first base. CDR1 and CDR2 are read off the germline V gene (reference sequence) as LNHDA and SQIVND. In total, around 600 healthy bone marrow donors made up the cohort. All cohort members were sampled while nominally healthy, although unrecorded immune exposures were likely present. The donor was CMV seronegative and belonged to the group of 352 seronegative cohort members. A peripheral blood sample was collected from each donor, and TCR beta sequencing was performed on peripheral blood mononuclear cells. Genomic DNA was extracted from the blood cell samples with the Qiagen DNeasy Blood Extraction Kit. About this clone: Its antigen target is currently unknown. Per-nucleotide qualities are absent, and no much larger clonotype sits a single base away.

The chain was built from TRBV19 and TRBJ2-7; perhaps TRBD1 is the D gene, with 6 bases matching. The sequenced sample was PBMCs. The receptor comes from a male donor in good health and CMV-seronegative. The CDR3 in this case is CASSYRDTRSYEQYF. In nucleotides, the sequence is TGTGCCAGTAGTTACAGGGACACTAGATCCTACGAGCAGTACTTC.